This entry concerns a single T cell receptor (beta chain). Time point indicated: newly diagnosed, previously untreated cHL patient sample. Thawed PBMCs yielded CD4+ T cells through magnetic negative selection. Method: immunoSEQ multiplex PCR; TCRdb's copy keeps in-frame clones and lacks some. The data contain 24,000 or so clones, less than 95% of them singletons. This sample is part of a study of PD-1 blockade in classical Hodgkin lymphoma. Germline CDR1 and CDR2: SGDLS and YYNGEE. CDR3 length: 14 residues. V lost 0 bases and J 6 bases, leaving 11 bases between the germline ends. This sequence was found in a human donor with classical Hodgkin lymphoma. The sequencing input was CD4+ T cells from blood. The chain combines TRBV9 with TRBJ2-3; D gene ambiguous. The CDR3: CASSVDRATDTQYF. CDR3 sequence (DNA): TGTGCCAGCAGCGTAGATCGAGCCACGGATACGCAGTATTTT.